What follows is one TCR beta chain and its context. Its target is unknown. Trimming removed 4 bases at V and 12 bases at J, with 20 bases between. In germline, CDR1 is SGHRS, CDR2 YFSETQ. The CDR3 is made up of 14 amino acids. This entry comes from a study of Ad26.COV2.S vaccination and SARS-CoV-2 variants. Study-wide results and caveats: TCR breadth and depth analyses may have underestimated total T cell responses. Marked by substantial breadth, spike-specific CD8+ and CD4+ T cell responses were reportedly seen after vaccination. Placebo recipients had lower spike-specific TCR breadth than vaccine recipients.

Measured with immunoSEQ multiplex PCR; TCRdb has only the in-frame clones, and not every one. The sample includes some 350,000 clones, about 90% of them seen just once. The chain combines TRBV5-1 with TRBJ2-1, with no clear D. The sequencing used peripheral blood, collected after recovery from COVID-19. The TCR was taken from a human donor who had recovered from COVID-19. DNA for the CDR3: TGCGCCAGCAGCCTCTCGCAGGCCATCCCGGGGCAGTTCTTC. Translation gives CASSLSQAIPGQFF.